The 10 T cell receptor beta chains listed next were all sequenced from one sample in a study of cytomegalovirus exposure and HLA in healthy donors. PCR employed 60 Vbeta and 13 Jbeta primers. Here immunoSEQ multiplex PCR was the method, and the copy in TCRdb shows in-frame clones only, minus some. Among over 150,000 clones listed, 79% were seen once. Sequencing was performed on PBMCs. Receptors originate from a girl aged 10 to 17 in good health and CMV-seropositive.

This clone was seen more than once but under ten times. The rearrangement uses TRBV4-1 and TRBJ1-4; 8 bases map to TRBD1. Per germline, CDR1 MGHRA and CDR2 YSYEKL. The CDR3 is made up of 16 amino acids. Unmatched junction bases numbered 6, after V lost 3 bases and J lost 3 bases. The CDR3 spells CASSHADRDANEKLFF. In nucleotides, the CDR3 is TGCGCCAGCAGCCATGCGGACAGGGATGCTAATGAAAAACTGTTTTTT.

This CDR3 reads CASSQSGSWAETQYF. The CDR3 DNA reads as TGCGCCAGCAGCCAATCTGGGTCCTGGGCAGAGACCCAGTACTTC. The V gene is TRBV4-3, the J gene TRBJ2-5; D uncertain. The CDR3 runs to 15 residues. The V end lost 2 bases, the J end lost 4 bases, and 14 bases lay between the germline ends. Germline V gene data show CDR1 as LGHNA and CDR2 as YSLEER.

This rearrangement joins TRBV7-9 to TRBJ2-7; 7 positions match TRBD2. This CDR3 contains 13 residues. Looked up from germline, CDR1 is SEHNR and CDR2 is FQNEAQ (reference sequence). J lost 3 bases, V lost 3 bases, and 2 bases had no gene match. The CDR3, as DNA: TGTGCCAGCAGCTTCTCTAGCGGCTACGAGCAGTACTTC. Its translation is CASSFSSGYEQYF. Filled out from reference TRBV7-9 and TRBJ2-7, the complete variable domain reads DTGVSQNPRHKITKRGQNVTFRCDPISEHNRLYWYRQTLGQGPEFLTYFQNEAQLEKSRLLSDRFSAERPKGSFSTLEIQRTEQGDSAMYLCASSFSSGYEQYFGPGTRLTVT.

Details on this clone: The sample carries other DNA sequences with the same CDR3. The chain recombines TRBV6-5 with TRBJ2-3, with 10 nucleotides matching TRBD2. V was pared by 2 bases and J by 3 bases, with 2 bases of the junction left unmatched. This CDR3 is built from 15 residues. Per the germline V gene, CDR1 is MNHEY and CDR2 is SVGAGI. CDR3 loop: CASSYSGGATDTQYF. CDR3 DNA: TGTGCCAGCAGTTACAGCGGGGGGGCGACAGATACGCAGTATTTT.

This rearrangement joins TRBV6-5 to TRBJ2-7; D possibly corresponds to TRBD1 (6 bases). CDR3 length equals 15 residues. With 1 base removed from V and 3 bases from J, the gap between germline ends came to 13 bases. Per germline, CDR1 MNHEY and CDR2 SVGAGI. This CDR3 reads CASSYYPGHLYEQYF. In DNA form, the CDR3 reads TGTGCCAGCAGTTACTATCCGGGACACCTCTACGAGCAGTACTTC.

Only one count was recorded for this clone. The CDR3 sequence: CAISEGQGADTQYF. CDR3 nucleotides: TGTGCCATCAGTGAGGGACAGGGGGCAGATACGCAGTATTTT. V gene TRBV10-3 combines with J gene TRBJ2-3, with TRBD1 matching over 10 bases. V lost 2 bases, J lost 4 bases, and 0 bases stayed unmatched. The CDR3 length is 14 residues. Germline loops: CDR1 ENHRY, CDR2 SYGVKD.

The chain employs TRBV29-1 and TRBJ1-2; 8 bases are shared with TRBD1. This CDR3 is built from 13 residues. In germline, CDR1 is SQVTM, CDR2 ANQGSEA. The V segment lost 7 bases and the J segment 4 bases; nucleotides outside the gene matches: 8. Here the CDR3 DNA reads TGCAGCGCTTTCAGGGGGCAAGGCTATGGCTACACCTTC. Amino acids: CSAFRGQGYGYTF.

This chain joins TRBV2 and TRBJ2-5, with 7 bases that match TRBD1. Germline CDR1 SNHLY, CDR2 FYNNEI. The CDR3 has 13 residues. V trimming: 6 bases; J trimming: 5 bases; junction bases outside the gene matches: 6. CDR3 sequence: CASSRQGGETQYF. CDR3 DNA: TGTGCCAGCAGCAGACAGGGTGGTGAGACCCAGTACTTC.

J is TRBJ1-1 and V is TRBV11-2, with D possibly matching TRBD1 (6 bases). V was cut by 2 bases and J by 14 bases, with 33 bases left in between. CDR1 and CDR2 (germline): SGHAT, FQNNGV. The length of the CDR3 is 18 residues. The CDR3 coding sequence is TGTGCCAGCAGCTTATTTGAGGTGGGGGACACCCTGAACACTGAAGTCTTCTTT. This encodes CASSLFEVGDTLNTEVFF.

The chain recombines TRBV30 with TRBJ2-3, with D perhaps matching TRBD1 (5 bases). CDR1 is GTSNPN, CDR2 SVGIG, per germline (reference sequence). The CDR3 is 12 amino acids. V was shortened by 5 bases and J by 4 bases, with 10 bases between the two germline ends. Here the CDR3 reads CAWDAQADTQYF. DNA for the CDR3: TGTGCCTGGGACGCACAGGCAGATACGCAGTATTTT.